This is a list of T cell receptor beta chains from one sample in a study of T cell changes during pregnancy in multiple sclerosis. TCRdb's table, derived via immunoSEQ multiplex PCR, lists solely in-frame clones and lacks some. The sample has 100,000 or so clones; around 92% are singletons. This material consisted of peripheral blood, taken in the second trimester of pregnancy. These receptors all come from a female donor with multiple sclerosis, enrolled in a pregnancy study. CDR3s leave out the opening cysteine and the closing phenylalanine or tryptophan. Size is omitted from some rows. Given values are once, few, many or a class for expanded clones.

j_gene | v_gene | abundance | len | CDR3aa
TRBJ2-3 | TRBV6-1 | NA | 12 | ASSPERDTDTQY
TRBJ2-1 | TRBV12-5 | NA | 10 | ASGNSVNEQF
TRBJ1-1 | TRBV6-5 | NA | 14 | ASSYSSPGRSAEAF
TRBJ2-1 | TRBV7-9 | once | 12 | ASSSPGTSNEQF
TRBJ2-7 | TRBV28 | NA | 11 | ASSSSGAYEQY
TRBJ2-4 | TRBV28 | NA | 16 | ASSETGGLLLAKNIQY
TRBJ2-2 | TRBV9 | NA | 14 | ASSVDPRGRTGELF
TRBJ2-2 | TRBV28 | NA | 12 | ASSGGGLSGELF
TRBJ2-7 | TRBV12-1 | NA | 13 | ASSLTSGRGYEQY
TRBJ1-5 | TRBV6-6 | NA | 11 | ASSHVGHEAGH
TRBJ2-1 | TRBV11-1 | NA | 12 | ASSLVSGPNEQF
TRBJ1-5 | TRBV5-3 | once | 11 | ARSLGPHQPQH
TRBJ2-2 | TRBV7-8 | NA | 10 | ASSFYTGELF
TRBJ1-3 | TRBV7-9 | NA | 15 | ASSLVIRQTSGNTIY
TRBJ1-1 | TRBV29-1 | NA | 12 | SVDRTGMNTEAF
TRBJ2-3 | TRBV2 | NA | 13 | ASSRLAGGTDTQY
TRBJ1-1 | TRBV27 | NA | 13 | ASSLNRGRVTEAF
TRBJ2-7 | TRBV2 | NA | 14 | ASSPGVGGRIREQY
TRBJ2-6 | TRBV4-3 | NA | 17 | ASSQDWARGRPGANVLT
TRBJ2-7 | TRBV5-5 | NA | 12 | ASSLEPGSYEQY
TRBJ2-7 | TRBV19 | NA | 12 | ASSIDNARLQQY
TRBJ2-7 | TRBV7-9 | once | 14 | ASSLDGLAGSYEQY
TRBJ1-5 | TRBV7-9 | NA | 10 | ASSASYQPQH
TRBJ1-1 | TRBV5-4 | NA | 12 | ASSPEGAATEAF
TRBJ2-7 | TRBV27 | NA | 13 | ASSQAGQGTYEQY
TRBJ2-2 | TRBV9 | NA | 14 | ASSRSGSGQGGELF
TRBJ1-2 | TRBV10-3 | NA | 12 | AILERGYYSAYT
TRBJ2-5 | TRBV29-1 | NA | 12 | SVEGDDRQETQY
TRBJ2-1 | TRBV28 | NA | 15 | ASSFLTTSGYYNEQF
TRBJ2-1 | TRBV7-9 | NA | 14 | ASSFLGADSYNEQF
TRBJ2-6 | TRBV18 | NA | 15 | ASSPGGQRSGANVLT
TRBJ2-2 | TRBV2 | NA | 13 | ASVAGHTNTGELF
TRBJ1-5 | TRBV27 | once | 11 | ASSLFPDQPQH
TRBJ2-7 | TRBV25-1 | NA | 14 | ASSDGLLLARYEQY
TRBJ2-2 | TRBV5-4 | NA | 13 | ASSNRGANTGELF
TRBJ2-1 | TRBV7-8 | once | 14 | ASSLTVGQAYNEQF
TRBJ2-7 | TRBV6-6 | NA | 10 | ASSSNQGSPG
TRBJ2-3 | TRBV7-8 | NA | 15 | ASSHGLAGPSTDTQY
TRBJ2-5 | TRBV7-2 | NA | 13 | ASVARDRGVETQY
TRBJ2-3 | TRBV9 | NA | 16 | ASNTNPSQGGETDTQY
TRBJ2-6 | TRBV11-1 | NA | 15 | ASSLRGLGSGANVLT
TRBJ2-7 | TRBV5-1 | once | 12 | ASSNLGQIYEQY
TRBJ2-2 | TRBV10-3 | NA | 14 | AISELGTVVTGELF